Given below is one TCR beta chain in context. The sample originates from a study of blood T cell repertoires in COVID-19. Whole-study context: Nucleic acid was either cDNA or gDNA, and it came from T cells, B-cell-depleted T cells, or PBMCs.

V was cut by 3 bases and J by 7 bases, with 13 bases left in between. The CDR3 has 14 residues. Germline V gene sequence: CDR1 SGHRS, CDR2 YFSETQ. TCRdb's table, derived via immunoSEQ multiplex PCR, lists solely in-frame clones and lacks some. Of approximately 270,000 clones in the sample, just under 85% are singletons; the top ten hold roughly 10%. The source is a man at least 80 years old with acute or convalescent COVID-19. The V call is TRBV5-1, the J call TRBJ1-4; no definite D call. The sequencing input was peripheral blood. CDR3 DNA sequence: TGCGCCAGCAGCTCGGGGTTATGGAGTGAAAAACTGTTTTTT. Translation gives CASSSGLWSEKLFF.